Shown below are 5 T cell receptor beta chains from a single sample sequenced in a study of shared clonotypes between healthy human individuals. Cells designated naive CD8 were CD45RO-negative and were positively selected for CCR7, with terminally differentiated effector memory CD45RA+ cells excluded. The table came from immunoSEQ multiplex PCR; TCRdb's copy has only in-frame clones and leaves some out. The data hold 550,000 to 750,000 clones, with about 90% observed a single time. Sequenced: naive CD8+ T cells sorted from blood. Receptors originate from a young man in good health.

This CDR3 reads CAWGFSNEQFF. The CDR3 coding sequence is TGTGCCTGGGGGTTTTCCAATGAGCAGTTCTTC. The J gene is TRBJ2-1, the V gene TRBV30; D gene ambiguous. The CDR3 length is 11 residues. Deletions cut 5 bases from V and 6 bases from J, with 8 bases between. Looked up from germline, CDR1 is GTSNPN and CDR2 is SVGIG (reference sequence). Full variable domain (remainder filled in from reference TRBV30 and TRBJ2-1): SQTIHQWPATLVQPVGSPLSLECTVEGTSNPNLYWYRQAAGRGLQLLFYSVGIGQISSEVPQNLSASRPQDRQFILSSKKLLLSDSGFYLCAWGFSNEQFFGPGTRLTVL.

The CDR3 spells CASSRGGAQYQETQYF. Written as DNA, the CDR3 is TGTGCCAGCAGTAGGGGTGGGGCCCAGTACCAAGAGACCCAGTACTTC. The chain is built from TRBV27 and TRBJ2-5, with D perhaps TRBD1 (5 bases). The CDR3 has 16 residues. In germline, CDR1 is MNHEY, CDR2 SMNVEV (reference sequence). The V gene lost 5 bases and the J gene lost 0 bases, with 16 bases spanning the gap.

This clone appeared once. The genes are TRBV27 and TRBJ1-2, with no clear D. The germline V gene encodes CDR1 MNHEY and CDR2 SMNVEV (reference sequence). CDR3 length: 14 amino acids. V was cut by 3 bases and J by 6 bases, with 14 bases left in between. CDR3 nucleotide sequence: TGTGCCAGCAGTTTTTTGGCGGGAGCCCATGGCTACACCTTC. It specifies CASSFLAGAHGYTF.

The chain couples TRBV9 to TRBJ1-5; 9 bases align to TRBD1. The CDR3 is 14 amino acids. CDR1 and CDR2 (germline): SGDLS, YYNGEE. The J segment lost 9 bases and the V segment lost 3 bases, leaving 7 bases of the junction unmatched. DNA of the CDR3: TGTGCCAGCAGCGATACAGGGGGCTCCGTGCCCCAGCATTTT. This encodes CASSDTGGSVPQHF. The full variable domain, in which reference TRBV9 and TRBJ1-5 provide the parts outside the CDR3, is DSGVTQTPKHLITATGQRVTLRCSPRSGDLSVYWYQQSLDQGLQFLIQYYNGEERAKGNILERFSAQQFPDLHSELNLSSLELGDSALYFCASSDTGGSVPQHFGDGTRLSIL.

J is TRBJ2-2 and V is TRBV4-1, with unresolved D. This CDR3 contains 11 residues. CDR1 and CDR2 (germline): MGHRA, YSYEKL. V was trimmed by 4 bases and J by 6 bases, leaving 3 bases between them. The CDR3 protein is CASSRAGELFF. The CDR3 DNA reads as TGCGCCAGCAGCCGAGCCGGGGAGCTGTTTTTT.